This note documents a single T cell receptor beta chain sequence. The method was immunoSEQ multiplex PCR; TCRdb's version includes in-frame clones alone and lacks a portion of them. The sample holds 280,000 or so clones, around 84% seen once. This record comes from a study of blood T cell repertoires in COVID-19. Turning to the study itself: Samples of COVID-19 (acute and convalescent) were obtained from the United States, Italy and Spain.

Either two negative PCRs, clearance, or symptom resolution qualified Cohort 3 donors as recovered. The CDR3 is 13 amino acids. Looked up from germline, CDR1 is SGHRS and CDR2 is YFSETQ. J lost 4 bases, V lost 7 bases, and 5 bases had no gene match. Specimen: PBMCs or T cells enriched from blood (not recorded which). The receptor was derived from a woman between 50 and 59 years old who had recovered from COVID-19. J is TRBJ2-1 and V is TRBV5-1, with TRBD1 matching 7 bases. This CDR3 reads CASQGEIYNEQFF. CDR3 nucleotides: TGCGCCAGCCAGGGGGAGATTTACAATGAGCAGTTCTTC.